This T cell receptor beta chain appears in the sequencing data of a study of shared clonotypes between healthy human individuals. CDR1 LNHDA and CDR2 SQIVND come from the germline V gene (reference sequence). Trimming took 9 bases from V and 6 from J, leaving 17 bases between them. The CDR3 is 14 residues long. The table came from immunoSEQ multiplex PCR; TCRdb's copy has only in-frame clones and leaves some out. The table includes some 500,000 clones, around 80% detected once. This clone was recorded only once. The sample consisted of PBMCs. The chain recombines TRBV19 with TRBJ2-2; D is possibly TRBD1 (6 bases). This receptor was taken from a woman aged 40 to 50 in good health. Some clones in this sample may be carry-over from other donors' samples. The CDR3 DNA is TGTGCCAGCGCCCGGGACATCTCGCCCGGGGAGCTGTTTTTT. Protein product: CASARDISPGELFF.